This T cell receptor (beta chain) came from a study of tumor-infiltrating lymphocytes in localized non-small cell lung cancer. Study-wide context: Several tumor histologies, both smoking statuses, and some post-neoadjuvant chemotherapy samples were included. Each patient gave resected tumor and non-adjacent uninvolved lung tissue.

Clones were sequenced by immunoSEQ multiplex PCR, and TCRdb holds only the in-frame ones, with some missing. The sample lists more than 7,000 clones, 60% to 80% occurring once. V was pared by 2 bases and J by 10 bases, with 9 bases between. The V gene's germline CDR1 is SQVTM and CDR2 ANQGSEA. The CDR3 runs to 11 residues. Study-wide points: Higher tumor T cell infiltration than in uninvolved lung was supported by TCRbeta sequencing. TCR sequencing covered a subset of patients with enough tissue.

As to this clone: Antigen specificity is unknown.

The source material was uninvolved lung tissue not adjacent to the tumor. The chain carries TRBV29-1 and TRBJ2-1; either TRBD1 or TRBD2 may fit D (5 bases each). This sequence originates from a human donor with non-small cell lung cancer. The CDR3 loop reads CSVEPGTEQFF. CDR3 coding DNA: TGCAGCGTTGAACCTGGGACGGAGCAGTTCTTC.